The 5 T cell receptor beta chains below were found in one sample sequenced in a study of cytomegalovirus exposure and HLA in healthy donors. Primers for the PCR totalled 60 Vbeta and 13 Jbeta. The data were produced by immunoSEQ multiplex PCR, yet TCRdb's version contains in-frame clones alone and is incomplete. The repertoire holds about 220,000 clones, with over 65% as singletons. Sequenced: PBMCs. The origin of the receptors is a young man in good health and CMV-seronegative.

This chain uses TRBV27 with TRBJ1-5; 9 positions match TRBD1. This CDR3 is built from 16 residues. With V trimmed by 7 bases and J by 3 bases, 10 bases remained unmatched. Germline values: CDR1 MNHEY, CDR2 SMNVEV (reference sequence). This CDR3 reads CASNPTDRGSNQPQHF. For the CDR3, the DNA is TGTGCCAGCAACCCTACGGACAGGGGATCCAATCAGCCCCAGCATTTT.

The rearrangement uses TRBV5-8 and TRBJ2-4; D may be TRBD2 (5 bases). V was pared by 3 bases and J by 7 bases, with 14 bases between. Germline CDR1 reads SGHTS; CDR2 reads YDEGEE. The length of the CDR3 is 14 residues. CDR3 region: CASSWELTPNIQYF. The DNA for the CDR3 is TGTGCCAGCAGCTGGGAGCTAACCCCGAACATTCAGTACTTC.

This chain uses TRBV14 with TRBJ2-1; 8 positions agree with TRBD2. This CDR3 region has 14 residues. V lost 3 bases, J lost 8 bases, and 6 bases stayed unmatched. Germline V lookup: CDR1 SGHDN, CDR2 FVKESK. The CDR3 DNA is TGTGCCAGCAGCCACGAGGGACTAGGGCATGAGCAGTTCTTC. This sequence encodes CASSHEGLGHEQFF. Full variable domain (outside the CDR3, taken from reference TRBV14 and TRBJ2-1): EAGVTQFPSHSVIEKGQTVTLRCDPISGHDNLYWYRRVMGKEIKFLLHFVKESKQDESGMPNNRFLAERTGGTYSTLKVQPAELEDSGVYFCASSHEGLGHEQFFGPGTRLTVL.

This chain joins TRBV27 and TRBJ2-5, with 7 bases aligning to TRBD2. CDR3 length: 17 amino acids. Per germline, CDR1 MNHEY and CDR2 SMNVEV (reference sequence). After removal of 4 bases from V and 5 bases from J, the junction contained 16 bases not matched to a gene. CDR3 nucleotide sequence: TGTGCCAGCAGTTCCACGTTTTGGGCGGGAGAAACGGAGACCCAGTACTTC. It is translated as CASSSTFWAGETETQYF.

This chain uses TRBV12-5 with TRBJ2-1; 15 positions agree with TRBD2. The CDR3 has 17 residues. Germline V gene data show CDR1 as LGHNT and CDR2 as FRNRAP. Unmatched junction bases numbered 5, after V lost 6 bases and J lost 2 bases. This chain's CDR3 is CASGPGLAGGPYNEQFF. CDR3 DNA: TGTGCTAGTGGACCGGGACTAGCGGGAGGTCCCTACAATGAGCAGTTCTTC.